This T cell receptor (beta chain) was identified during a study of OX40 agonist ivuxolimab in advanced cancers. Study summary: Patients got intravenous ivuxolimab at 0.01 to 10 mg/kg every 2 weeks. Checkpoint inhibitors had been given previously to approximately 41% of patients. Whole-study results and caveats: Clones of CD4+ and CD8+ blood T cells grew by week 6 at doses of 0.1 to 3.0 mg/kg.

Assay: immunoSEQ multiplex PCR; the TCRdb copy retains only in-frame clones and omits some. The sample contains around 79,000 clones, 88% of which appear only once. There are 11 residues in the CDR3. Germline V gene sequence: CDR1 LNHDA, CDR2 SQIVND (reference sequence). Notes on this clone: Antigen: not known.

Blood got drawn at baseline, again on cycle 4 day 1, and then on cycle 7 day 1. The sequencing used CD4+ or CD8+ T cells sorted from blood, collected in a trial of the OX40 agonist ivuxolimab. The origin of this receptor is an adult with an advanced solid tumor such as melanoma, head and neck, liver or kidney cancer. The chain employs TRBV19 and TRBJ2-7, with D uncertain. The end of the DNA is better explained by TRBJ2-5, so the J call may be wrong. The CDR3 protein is CASADLETQYF. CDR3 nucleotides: TGTGCCAGCGCTGATTTAGAGACCCAGTACTTC.